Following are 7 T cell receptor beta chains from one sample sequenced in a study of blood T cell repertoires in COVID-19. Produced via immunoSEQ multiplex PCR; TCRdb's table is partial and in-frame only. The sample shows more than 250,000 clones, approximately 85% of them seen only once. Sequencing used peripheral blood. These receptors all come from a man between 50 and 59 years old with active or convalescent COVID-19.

Here the CDR3 DNA reads TGTGCCAGCAGTGACAGGGGTGGGTATGGCTACACCTTC. It translates to CASSDRGGYGYTF. The chain joins TRBV2 to TRBJ1-2; the D gene is possibly TRBD1 (6 bases). The CDR3 contains 13 residues. V gave up 3 bases and J gave up 5 bases, with 10 bases separating them. From germline, CDR1 is SNHLY and CDR2 FYNNEI.

CDR3 loop: CSASSSSTSGKSYEQYF. In DNA, the CDR3 is TGCAGTGCTAGTAGTAGTTCGACTAGCGGGAAGTCCTACGAGCAGTACTTC. The chain links TRBV20-1 to TRBJ2-7, with 11 positions matching TRBD2. CDR1 DFQATT and CDR2 SNEGSKA come from the germline V gene (reference sequence). CDR3 length: 17 amino acids. J was trimmed by 1 base and V by 3 bases; bases with no gene match: 11.

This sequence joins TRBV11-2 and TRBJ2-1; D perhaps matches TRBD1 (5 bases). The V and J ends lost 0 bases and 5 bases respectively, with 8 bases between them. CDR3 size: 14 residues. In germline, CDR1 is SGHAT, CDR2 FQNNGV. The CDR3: CASSLEAGNNEQFF. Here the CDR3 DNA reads TGTGCCAGCAGCTTAGAGGCAGGGAACAATGAGCAGTTCTTC.

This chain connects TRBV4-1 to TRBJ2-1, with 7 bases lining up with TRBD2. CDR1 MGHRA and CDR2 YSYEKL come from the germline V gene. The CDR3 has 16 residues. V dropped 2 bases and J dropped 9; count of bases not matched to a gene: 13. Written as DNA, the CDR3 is TGCGCCAGCAGCCAAATAGCGGGTTCCTATATGGTTGAGCAGTTCTTC. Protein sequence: CASSQIAGSYMVEQFF.

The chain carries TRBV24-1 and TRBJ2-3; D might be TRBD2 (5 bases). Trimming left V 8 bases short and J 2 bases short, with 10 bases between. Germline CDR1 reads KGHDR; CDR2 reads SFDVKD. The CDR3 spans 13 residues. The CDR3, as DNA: TGTGCCACCATGGACTTACACACAGATACGCAGTATTTT. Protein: CATMDLHTDTQYF.

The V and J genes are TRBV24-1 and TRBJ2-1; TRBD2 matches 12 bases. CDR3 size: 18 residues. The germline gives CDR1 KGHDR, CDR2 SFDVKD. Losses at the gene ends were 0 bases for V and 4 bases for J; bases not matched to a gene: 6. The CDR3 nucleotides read TGTGCCACCAGTGATTTGCGACTAGCGGGAGCCCCTTACAATGAGCAGTTCTTC. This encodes CATSDLRLAGAPYNEQFF.

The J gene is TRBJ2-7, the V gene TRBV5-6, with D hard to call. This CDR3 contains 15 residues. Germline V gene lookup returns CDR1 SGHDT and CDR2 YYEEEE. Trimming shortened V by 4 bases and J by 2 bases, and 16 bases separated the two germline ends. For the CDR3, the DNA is TGTGCCAGCAGCCCCGTGACCTCGGGTACCTACGAGCAGTACTTC. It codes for CASSPVTSGTYEQYF.